The 26 T cell receptor beta chains given below trace back to one sample, sequenced in a study of blood T cell repertoires in COVID-19. Data came from immunoSEQ multiplex PCR; TCRdb stores just in-frame clones and leaves some out. The table records fewer than 60,000 clones, 87% of them present only once. The sequenced material came from peripheral blood. These receptors came from a woman aged 55-70 years with COVID-19, enrolled during active disease.

This chain connects TRBV6-2 or TRBV6-3 to TRBJ1-5; D is unclear. Germline lookup yields CDR1 MNHEY and CDR2 SVGEGT. V lost 4 bases to trimming and J lost 3 bases, with 10 bases between them. The CDR3 has 14 amino acids. DNA of the CDR3: TGTGCCAGCAGTTCTCGTCAGGTCAATCAGCCCCAGCATTTT. Its translation: CASSSRQVNQPQHF.

The genes are TRBV29-1 and TRBJ1-2; 8 positions agree with TRBD1. Germline V lookup: CDR1 SQVTM, CDR2 ANQGSEA. V lost 3 bases, J lost 4 bases, and 10 bases stayed unmatched. This CDR3 contains 15 residues. CDR3 bases: TGCAGCGTTGAGGTATCCGGACAGGGCCTCTATGGCTACACCTTC. It translates to CSVEVSGQGLYGYTF.

This chain uses TRBV2 with TRBJ1-6; no firm D call. CDR3 length: 13 residues. The germline gives CDR1 SNHLY, CDR2 FYNNEI. Trimming left V 10 bases short and J 7 bases short, with 14 bases between. CDR3 amino acids: CATAQLPNSPLHF. In DNA form, the CDR3 reads TGTGCCACGGCACAGCTACCCAATTCACCCCTCCACTTT.

The table lists this clone with a few counts. V gene TRBV6-5 combines with J gene TRBJ2-6; D gene uncertain. V gave up 7 bases and J gave up 2 bases, with 12 bases separating them. From germline, CDR1 is MNHEY and CDR2 SVGAGI. The CDR3 runs 15 residues. The CDR3 DNA sequence: TGTGCCAGCAAGCTTACAGCCCCTGGGGCCAACGTCCTGACTTTC. This encodes CASKLTAPGANVLTF.

The V call is TRBV2, the J call TRBJ1-1; D uncertain. The CDR3 is made up of 15 amino acids. Trimming pared 7 bases from V and 2 bases from J, leaving 17 bases between. The V gene's germline CDR1 is SNHLY and CDR2 FYNNEI. The CDR3 sequence is CASTFNQPKNTEAFF. The DNA of the CDR3 is TGTGCCAGCACATTTAACCAACCTAAAAACACTGAAGCTTTCTTT.

The J gene is TRBJ1-2, the V gene TRBV7-9; 8 bases match TRBD1. Germline V CDR1 and CDR2: SEHNR, FQNEAQ (reference sequence). V lost 4 bases to trimming and J lost 4 bases; unmatched junction nucleotides: 8. The CDR3 has 15 amino acids. In DNA, the CDR3 is TGTGCCAGCAGCTCTGGGACAGGAGGAGGCTATGGCTACACCTTC. This sequence encodes CASSSGTGGGYGYTF.

CDR3 DNA: TGTGCCAGCACCCTAGCCAAAAACATTCAGTACTTC. Its protein is CASTLAKNIQYF. The chain links TRBV2 to TRBJ2-4; D gene ambiguous. This CDR3 has 12 residues. The germline V gene encodes CDR1 SNHLY and CDR2 FYNNEI. Trimming removed 7 bases at V and 0 bases at J, with 4 bases between. The complete variable domain, with remaining parts taken from reference TRBV2 and TRBJ2-4, reads EPEVTQTPSHQVTQMGQEVILRCVPISNHLYFYWYRQILGQKVEFLVSFYNNEISEKSEIFDDQFSVERPDGSNFTLKIRSTKLEDSAMYFCASTLAKNIQYFGAGTRLSVL.

The V and J genes are TRBV19 and TRBJ2-3; TRBD1 is a possible D gene (5 bases). Germline lookup yields CDR1 LNHDA and CDR2 SQIVND (reference sequence). This CDR3 has 16 amino acids. V was pared by 3 bases and J by 4 bases, with 17 bases between. The CDR3 reads CASSIWGLGGADTQYF. DNA of the CDR3: TGTGCCAGTAGTATTTGGGGCCTAGGCGGAGCAGATACGCAGTATTTT.

This clone has a single count. This chain connects TRBV4-1 to TRBJ2-3; 8 nucleotides align to TRBD1. V trimming: 3 bases; J trimming: 6 bases; junction bases outside the gene matches: 11. The CDR3 consists of 16 residues. Germline V gene data show CDR1 as MGHRA and CDR2 as YSYEKL. The CDR3 sequence is CASSQIGTGFSDTQYF. The CDR3 DNA follows: TGCGCCAGCAGCCAGATCGGGACAGGTTTTAGTGATACGCAGTATTTT.

The rearrangement uses TRBV6-5 and TRBJ2-1, with D possibly being TRBD2 (6 bases). Germline V gives CDR1 MNHEY, CDR2 SVGAGI. The CDR3 runs 15 residues. The germline V and J ends were trimmed by 6 bases and 4 bases, with 16 bases remaining between them. In DNA, the CDR3 is TGTGCCAGCAGATTATACGGGGGAGGATACAATGAGCAGTTCTTC. Its protein is CASRLYGGGYNEQFF.

The chain is built from TRBV19 and TRBJ1-3, with 8 positions matching TRBD1. The CDR3 consists of 16 residues. Trimming cost V 6 bases and J 2 bases; bases outside gene matches: 9. Looked up from germline, CDR1 is LNHDA and CDR2 is SQIVND (reference sequence). The CDR3 region has the DNA TGTGCCAGTAGCTTTGACAGGGGCCCAACTGGAAACACCATATATTTT. Its protein product is CASSFDRGPTGNTIYF. Filled out from reference TRBV19 and TRBJ1-3, the complete variable domain reads DGGITQSPKYLFRKEGQNVTLSCEQNLNHDAMYWYRQDPGQGLRLIYYSQIVNDFQKGDIAEGYSVSREKKESFPLTVTSAQKNPTAFYLCASSFDRGPTGNTIYFGEGSWLTVV.

V usage is TRBV19 and J usage is TRBJ1-3; 10 positions agree with TRBD1. This CDR3 contains 16 residues. The V gene end was trimmed by 5 bases and the J gene end by 2 bases; junction bases not matched to a gene: 6. CDR1 and CDR2 (germline): LNHDA, SQIVND (reference sequence). CDR3 sequence: CASSAYDRGPGNTIYF. The CDR3, as DNA: TGTGCCAGTAGTGCCTACGACAGGGGGCCTGGAAACACCATATATTTT.

The gene calls are TRBV2 and TRBJ2-2; 9 positions match TRBD1. From germline, CDR1 is SNHLY and CDR2 FYNNEI. The CDR3 length is 16 residues. Losses at the gene ends were 2 bases for V and 7 bases for J; bases not matched to a gene: 8. CDR3 nucleotide sequence: TGTGCCAGCAGTGAACTAGGGACAGGGTTTTACGGGGAGCTGTTTTTT. Residues: CASSELGTGFYGELFF.

This rearrangement joins TRBV7-8 to TRBJ1-5; 8 nucleotides line up with TRBD1. Unmatched junction bases numbered 3, after V lost 5 bases and J lost 6 bases. CDR3 length equals 13 residues. CDR1 and CDR2 (germline): SGHVS, FQNEAQ. The CDR3 loop is CASSNRGSQPQHF. CDR3 coding DNA: TGTGCCAGCAGCAACAGGGGGAGTCAGCCCCAGCATTTT.

The CDR3 DNA reads TGTGCCAGCAGTGTGTCGGGATGGCCCGGGGAGCTGTTTTTT. This codes for CASSVSGWPGELFF. The gene calls are TRBV6-4 and TRBJ2-2; D is perhaps TRBD2 (5 bases). Germline CDR1 is MRHNA and CDR2 is SNTAGT. V was cut by 4 bases and J by 6 bases, with 12 bases left in between. This CDR3 region has 14 residues.

A single count supports this clone. The gene calls are TRBV2 and TRBJ1-5; no reliable D call. The length of the CDR3 is 15 residues. V shed 2 bases and J shed 1 base, with 9 bases lying between them. Germline V gives CDR1 SNHLY, CDR2 FYNNEI. CDR3 nucleotide sequence: TGTGCCAGCAGTGAACAGGAAACCAGCAATCAGCCCCAGCATTTT. It translates to CASSEQETSNQPQHF.

The rearrangement joins TRBV30 to TRBJ1-3, with D possibly TRBD1 on 6 matching bases. The CDR3 totals 15 residues. Trimming stripped 0 bases from V and 2 bases from J, with 11 bases between. Germline V gene data show CDR1 as GTSNPN and CDR2 as SVGIG (reference sequence). The CDR3 region has the DNA TGTGCCTGGAGTGTAAGGGGGGGGACTGGAAACACCATATATTTT. Translated: CAWSVRGGTGNTIYF.

The J gene is TRBJ2-1, the V gene TRBV6-5, with 12 positions matching TRBD2. The CDR3 loop spans 15 amino acids. The V segment lost 6 bases and the J segment 7 bases; nucleotides outside the gene matches: 7. Per germline, CDR1 MNHEY and CDR2 SVGAGI. The CDR3 region has the DNA TGTGCCAGCAGGGGTTCTAGCGGGAGGGTGAATGAGCAGTTCTTC. This encodes CASRGSSGRVNEQFF.

The chain carries TRBV27 and TRBJ2-1; a possible D gene is TRBD2 (6 bases). Trimming stripped 2 bases from V and 5 bases from J, with 16 bases between. This CDR3 is 16 amino acids long. Per germline, CDR1 MNHEY and CDR2 SMNVEV (reference sequence). CDR3 bases: TGTGCCAGCAGTTTAACTAGCCGCCTGCCTAACAATGAGCAGTTCTTC. Translation: CASSLTSRLPNNEQFF.

CDR3 amino acids: CASNKPGLAFDEQYF. The DNA of the CDR3 is TGTGCCAGCAACAAACCGGGACTAGCGTTCGACGAGCAGTACTTC. The chain links TRBV6-6 to TRBJ2-7, with 10 bases lining up with TRBD2. V dropped 7 bases and J dropped 5; count of bases not matched to a gene: 11. CDR1 is MNHNY, CDR2 SVGAGI, per germline (reference sequence). The CDR3 is made up of 15 amino acids.

The chain joins TRBV2 to TRBJ1-5; unclear D gene. V gave up 8 bases and J gave up 7 bases, with 15 bases separating them. The CDR3 is 13 amino acids. CDR1 and CDR2 (germline): SNHLY, FYNNEI. In DNA form, the CDR3 reads TGTGCCAGCCGGTCCGCTGTTGCCCAGCCCCAGCATTTT. Its translation: CASRSAVAQPQHF.

In this sample, this clone turned up a few times. The J gene is TRBJ2-2, the V gene TRBV15; 7 positions agree with TRBD1. Germline V gene data show CDR1 as LNHNV and CDR2 as YYDKDF (reference sequence). The trim removed 6 bases at V and 5 bases at J, leaving 6 bases unmatched. The CDR3 spans 14 residues. The CDR3, as DNA: TGTGCCACCAGGACGGGACAGATAACCGGGGAGCTGTTTTTT. It translates to CATRTGQITGELFF.

In nucleotides, the CDR3 is TGTGCCAGCAGCCCCCGGTCGAGGCAAGGGAACACTGAAGCTTTCTTT. Its protein product is CASSPRSRQGNTEAFF. The chain uses TRBV9 and TRBJ1-1; no clear D gene. Germline V gives CDR1 SGDLS, CDR2 YYNGEE. CDR3 length: 16 amino acids. With 4 bases removed from V and 1 base from J, the gap between germline ends came to 17 bases.

The J gene is TRBJ1-4, the V gene TRBV4-1; possibly TRBD1 for D (5 bases). The CDR3 contains 14 residues. The germline V and J ends were trimmed by 1 base and 8 bases, with 11 bases remaining between them. From germline, CDR1 is MGHRA and CDR2 YSYEKL. The DNA for the CDR3 is TGCGCCAGCAGCCAAGGACCGACAGCGGAAAAACTGTTTTTT. The encoded protein is CASSQGPTAEKLFF.

The chain has TRBV7-2 and TRBJ1-5; D might be TRBD1 (6 bases). CDR1 SGHTA and CDR2 FQGNSA come from the germline V gene. This CDR3 has 13 amino acids. V lost 1 base and J 7 bases, leaving 8 bases between the germline ends. The CDR3 nucleotides read TGTGCCAGCAGCTTAGAGGGGGTCCAGCCCCAGCATTTT. Its protein product is CASSLEGVQPQHF.

This chain uses TRBV30 with TRBJ1-1; no reliable D call. The CDR3 sequence is 13 residues long. Germline values: CDR1 GTSNPN, CDR2 SVGIG (reference sequence). V dropped 3 bases and J dropped 4 bases, with 12 bases sitting between them. CDR3 DNA: TGTGCCTGGAGGACGGGATCTCGCACTGAAGCTTTCTTT. This gives the protein CAWRTGSRTEAFF.